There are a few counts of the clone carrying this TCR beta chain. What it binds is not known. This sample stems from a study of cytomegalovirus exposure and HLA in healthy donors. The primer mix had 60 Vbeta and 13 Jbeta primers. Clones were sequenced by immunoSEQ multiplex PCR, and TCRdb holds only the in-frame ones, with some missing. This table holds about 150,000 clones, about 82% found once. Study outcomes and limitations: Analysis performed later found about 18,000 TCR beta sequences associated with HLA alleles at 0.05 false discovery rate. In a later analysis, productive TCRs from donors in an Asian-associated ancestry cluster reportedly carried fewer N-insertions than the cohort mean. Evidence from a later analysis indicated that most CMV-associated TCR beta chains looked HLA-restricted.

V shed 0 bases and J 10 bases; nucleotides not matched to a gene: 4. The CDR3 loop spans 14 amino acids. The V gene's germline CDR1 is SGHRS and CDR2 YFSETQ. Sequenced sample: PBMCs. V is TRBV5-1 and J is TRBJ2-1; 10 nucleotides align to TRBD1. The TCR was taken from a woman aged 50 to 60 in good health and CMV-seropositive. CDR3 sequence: CASSLGQGAREQFF. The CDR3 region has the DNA TGCGCCAGCAGCTTGGGACAGGGGGCAAGAGAGCAGTTCTTC.